These 20 T cell receptor beta chains were sequenced from one sample in a study of T cells in Graves' hyperthyroidism and ophthalmopathy. Amplification targeted TCR beta CDR3 regions from RNA transcripts. The primer set for the first-round RT-PCR of the TCR CDR3 was HTBI. Each CDR3 protein is one row after TCRdb ran MiXCR on the multiplex PCR reads. The sample records around 300,000 distinct CDR3 sequences, 12% to 15% being singletons. The specimen sequenced was blood. The origin of the receptors is a woman in her forties or fifties with Graves' hyperthyroidism that later progressed to Graves' ophthalmopathy.

The chain uses TRBV2 and TRBJ2-5; a possible D gene is TRBD1 (5 bases). CDR3 size: 14 residues. Germline V CDR1 and CDR2: SNHLY, FYNNEI. The ends were cut back, 3 bases at V and 1 base at J, with 9 bases in the middle. This CDR3 reads CASSDRTPQETQYF. As DNA, the CDR3 is TGTGCCAGCAGTGACCGGACACCCCAAGAGACCCAGTACTTC.

The sample holds many counts of this clonotype. The genes are TRBV30 and TRBJ1-1, with D uncertain. Germline CDR1 GTSNPN, CDR2 SVGIG (reference sequence). Trimming took 0 bases from V and 8 from J, leaving 7 bases between them. CDR3 length equals 11 residues. The CDR3 loop reads CAWSVNREAFF. CDR3 coding DNA: TGTGCCTGGAGTGTTAATCGGGAAGCTTTCTTT.

This clonotype was counted many times. The gene calls are TRBV29-1 and TRBJ2-5; TRBD1 might be the D (6 bases). Trimming cost V 1 base and J 2 bases, with 11 bases left between them. The germline V gene has CDR1 SQVTM and CDR2 ANQGSEA. This CDR3 contains 14 residues. This CDR3 is CSVEVSRGQETQYF. CDR3 bases: TGCAGCGTTGAAGTTAGCAGGGGTCAAGAGACCCAGTACTTC.

In this sample, this clonotype turned up many times. The chain combines TRBV20-1 with TRBJ2-7; 11 bases map to TRBD1. Germline V CDR1 and CDR2: DFQATT, SNEGSKA (reference sequence). This CDR3 has 15 amino acids. V shed 6 bases and J 5 bases; nucleotides not matched to a gene: 12. This CDR3 is CSARGTGGRSHEQYF. The DNA for the CDR3 is TGCAGTGCCAGGGGGACAGGGGGACGTTCCCACGAGCAGTACTTC.

In regard to this clonotype: It is unclear where the CDR3 begins or ends on the DNA, so no DNA is shown, and the CDR3 is as TCRdb lists it. This chain joins TRBV3-1 and TRBJ2-7; the DNA was not compared with TRBD2, the D call given in the table. The CDR3 is 21 residues long, counting both termini. Germline CDR1 is LGHDT and CDR2 is YNNKEL (reference sequence). CDR3 amino acids: CASSFYICSAPTSGSLYEQYF.

The chain recombines TRBV5-1 with TRBJ1-2; no clear D. This CDR3 region has 15 residues. CDR1 and CDR2 from the germline V gene are SGHRS and YFSETQ. Trimming removed 0 bases at V and 8 bases at J, with 17 bases between. The CDR3 bases are TGCGCCAGCAGCTTGGTATCAACATTCGGTGACGGCTACACCTTC. Its translation: CASSLVSTFGDGYTF.

At least ten counts were recorded for this clonotype. V usage is TRBV7-9 and J usage is TRBJ2-7, with 12 bases identical to TRBD2. This CDR3 contains 15 residues. The V gene's germline CDR1 is SEHNR and CDR2 FQNEAQ (reference sequence). Trimming took 7 bases from V and 0 from J; bases not matched to a gene: 4. The CDR3 DNA reads as TGTGCCAGCATCAAGACTAGCGGGAGCTCCTACGAGCAGTACTTC. It codes for CASIKTSGSSYEQYF.

The rearrangement joins TRBV20-1 to TRBJ1-4; D is uncertain. The CDR3 covers 12 residues. The V gene's germline CDR1 is DFQATT and CDR2 SNEGSKA (reference sequence). V was shortened by 6 bases and J by 6 bases, with 11 bases between the two germline ends. This CDR3 reads CSASRTDEKLFF. CDR3 nucleotides: TGCAGTGCATCGAGGACCGATGAAAAACTGTTTTTT.

V gene TRBV19 combines with J gene TRBJ1-1; no firm D call. Per the germline V gene, CDR1 is LNHDA and CDR2 is SQIVND (reference sequence). Trimming cost V 1 base and J 8 bases, with 11 bases left between them. This CDR3 has 13 residues. Here the CDR3 reads CASSIALGLEAFF. As DNA, the CDR3 is TGTGCCAGTAGTATAGCCCTAGGACTGGAAGCTTTCTTT.

This clonotype has a count of ten or more. The V and J genes are TRBV3-1 and TRBJ2-7, with D perhaps matching TRBD2 (5 bases). The V end lost 2 bases, the J end lost 4 bases, and 21 bases lay between the germline ends. CDR1 is LGHDT and CDR2 is YNNKEL in the germline V gene (reference sequence). There are 17 residues in the CDR3. CDR3 region: CASSQPPAGQAGYEQYF. As DNA, the CDR3 is TGTGCCAGCAGCCAACCTCCCGCGGGTCAGGCAGGATACGAGCAGTACTTC.

This clonotype showed up many times. The rearrangement joins TRBV11-2 to TRBJ2-7, with 9 bases fitting TRBD2. J lost 4 bases, V lost 8 bases, and 21 bases had no gene match. The CDR3 runs to 18 residues. The germline CDR1 and CDR2 sequences are SGHAT and FQNNGV. The CDR3, as DNA: TGTGCCAGCGGGCTTCGCAGACTAGCGGTCAGATGGGGATACGAGCAGTACTTC. Protein product: CASGLRRLAVRWGYEQYF.

This clonotype was seen many times. A much larger clone lies one base from this, so it may be a read error. CDR3: CASSPGSNQPQHF. CDR3 nucleotide sequence: TGTGCCAGCAGCCCGGGGAGCAATCAGCCCCAGCATTTT. The gene calls are TRBV7-3 and TRBJ1-5; no clear D gene. CDR1 is SGHTA, CDR2 FQGTGA, per germline. This CDR3 contains 13 residues. Between the trimmed V and J ends, which lost 5 bases and 1 base, there was a span of 6 bases.

This clonotype has a handful of counts. The chain combines TRBV18 with TRBJ2-2; the match to TRBD2 covers 11 bases. The CDR3 is made up of 14 amino acids. Losses at the gene ends were 3 bases for V and 8 bases for J; bases not matched to a gene: 2. Looked up from germline, CDR1 is KGHSH and CDR2 is LQKENI. CDR3 amino acids: CASSPPSGRGELFF. CDR3 bases: TGTGCCAGCTCACCGCCTAGCGGGAGGGGGGAGCTGTTTTTT.

This rearrangement joins TRBV20-1 to TRBJ1-1; 9 bases line up with TRBD1. The CDR3 has 14 amino acids. V was pared by 3 bases and J by 11 bases, with 13 bases of the junction left unmatched. CDR1 and CDR2 (germline): DFQATT, SNEGSKA (reference sequence). In nucleotides, the CDR3 is TGCAGTGCTAGTCCTGCGTGGGGGGACAGGGCTGCTTTCTTT. Amino acids: CSASPAWGDRAAFF.

On this clonotype itself: This may come from a read error, since a much larger clone is one base off. The chain carries TRBV24-1 and TRBJ2-2; TRBD1 matches 7 bases. The CDR3 contains 14 residues. Germline values: CDR1 KGHDR, CDR2 SFDVKD. Germline trimming cut 12 bases from V and 4 bases from J; bases unmatched to any gene: 10. The CDR3 bases are TGTGCCTCCTCGAGGGACAGACCCACCGGGGAGCTGTTTTTT. Translating it yields CASSRDRPTGELFF.

A single count supports this clonotype. The CDR3 sequence: CASSRPPTGTYEQYF. The CDR3 bases are TGTGCCAGCAGCCGACCCCCGACAGGGACCTACGAGCAGTACTTC. The V call is TRBV28, the J call TRBJ2-7; 7 bases are a match to TRBD1. CDR1 is MDHEN, CDR2 SYDVKM, per germline. Trimming at V came to 6 bases and at J to 2 bases, leaving 10 bases not matched to a gene. There are 15 residues in the CDR3.

The chain is built from TRBV28 and TRBJ2-1; 13 bases line up with TRBD2. CDR3 size: 18 residues. Looked up from germline, CDR1 is MDHEN and CDR2 is SYDVKM. The J segment lost 6 bases and the V segment lost 2 bases, leaving 10 bases of the junction unmatched. The chain's CDR3 is CASSLTLLAGGPGNEQFF. Here the CDR3 DNA reads TGTGCCAGCAGTTTAACCCTACTAGCGGGAGGGCCGGGCAATGAGCAGTTCTTC.

The V gene is TRBV7-2, the J gene TRBJ2-7, with TRBD2 matching 9 bases. Germline loops: CDR1 SGHTA, CDR2 FQGNSA. This CDR3 region has 16 residues. V gave up 2 bases and J gave up 2 bases; unmatched junction bases: 7. The CDR3 bases are TGTGCCAGCAGCTTAATGGGCCTAGCGGGAACCTACGAGCAGTACTTC. Translated, it gives CASSLMGLAGTYEQYF.

This rearrangement joins TRBV5-1 to TRBJ2-5, with 9 positions matching TRBD1. There are 15 residues in the CDR3. J was trimmed by 8 bases and V by 4 bases; bases with no gene match: 12. Germline loops: CDR1 SGHRS, CDR2 YFSETQ. The chain's CDR3 is CASSPGLGTGITQYF. The CDR3 DNA reads TGCGCCAGCAGCCCCGGTCTCGGGACAGGGATAACCCAGTACTTC.

There are many counts of this clonotype. The genes are TRBV2 and TRBJ2-3; 7 positions match TRBD2. Germline V CDR1 and CDR2: SNHLY, FYNNEI. The CDR3 loop spans 16 amino acids. The V and J ends lost 1 base and 5 bases, in that order; junction bases with no gene match: 9. As DNA, the CDR3 is TGTGCCAGCAGTGAAGGGACGGGAGGACGGGGAGATACGCAGTATTTT. Translated: CASSEGTGGRGDTQYF.